This paragraph reports one TCR beta chain. What it binds is unknown. TCRdb keeps only in-frame clones here, not all; method: immunoSEQ multiplex PCR. The table has 93,000 or so clones, roughly three quarters seen once. The source of the sample is a study of glioma-infiltrating T cells after dendritic cell vaccination. Looking at the study overall: Dendritic cell vaccination trial patients had either newly diagnosed or recurrent glioblastoma. Dendritic cells derived from monocytes and pulsed with autologous tumor lysate formed the vaccine.

V gave up 5 bases and J gave up 0 bases; unmatched junction bases: 4. Germline V gene data show CDR1 as SGHVS and CDR2 as FNYEAQ. CDR3 length: 15 amino acids. Overall study findings and caveats: TCR clonality showed no direct relationship with survival.

The rearrangement links TRBV7-6 to TRBJ1-1; 9 bases agree with TRBD1. The sequence was obtained from a human donor with glioblastoma. The input for sequencing was blood, taken before dendritic cell vaccination. CDR3 region: CASSPDRGLNTEAFF. Here the CDR3 DNA reads TGTGCCAGCAGCCCGGACAGGGGACTGAACACTGAAGCTTTCTTT.